This T cell receptor (beta chain) was documented in a study of cytomegalovirus exposure and HLA in healthy donors. Germline assignment: CDR1 WNHNN and CDR2 SYGVQD (reference sequence). The CDR3 extends over 13 amino acids. Trimming stripped 3 bases from V and 4 bases from J, with 10 bases between. Only in-frame clones appear in the TCRdb table, and some are missing; sequencing was by immunoSEQ multiplex PCR. The sample lists about 56,000 clones; approximately 89% were seen once. The clonotype was recovered from a woman between 18 and 30 years old in good health and CMV-seronegative. Sequencing input: PBMCs. J is TRBJ2-7 and V is TRBV10-1; D call uncertain. CDR3 nucleotides: TGCGCCAGCAGTGAACTCACGTCGTACGAGCAGTACTTC. Amino acids: CASSELTSYEQYF.